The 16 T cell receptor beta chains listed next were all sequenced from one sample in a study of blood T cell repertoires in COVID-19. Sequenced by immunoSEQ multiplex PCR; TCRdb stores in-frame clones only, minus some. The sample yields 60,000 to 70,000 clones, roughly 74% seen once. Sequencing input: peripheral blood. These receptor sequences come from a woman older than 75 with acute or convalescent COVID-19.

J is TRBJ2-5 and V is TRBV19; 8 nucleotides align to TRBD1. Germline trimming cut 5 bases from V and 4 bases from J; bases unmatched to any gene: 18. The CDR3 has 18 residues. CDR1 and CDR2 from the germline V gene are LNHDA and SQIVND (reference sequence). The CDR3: CASSPQTPRPGGLETQYF. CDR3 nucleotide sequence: TGTGCCAGTAGTCCTCAAACCCCAAGGCCAGGGGGCTTAGAGACCCAGTACTTC.

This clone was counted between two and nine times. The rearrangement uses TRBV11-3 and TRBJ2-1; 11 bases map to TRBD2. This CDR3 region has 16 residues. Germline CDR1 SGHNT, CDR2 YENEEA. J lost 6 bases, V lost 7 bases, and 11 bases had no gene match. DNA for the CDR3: TGTGCCAGCACCAACCTCGCACTAGCGGGAGTCAATGAGCAGTTCTTC. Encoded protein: CASTNLALAGVNEQFF.

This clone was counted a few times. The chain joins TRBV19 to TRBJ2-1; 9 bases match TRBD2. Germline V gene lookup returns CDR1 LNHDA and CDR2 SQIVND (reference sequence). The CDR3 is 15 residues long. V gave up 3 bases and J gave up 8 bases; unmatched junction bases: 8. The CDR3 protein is CASSINSGSWDEQFF. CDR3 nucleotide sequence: TGTGCCAGTAGTATCAATAGCGGGAGTTGGGATGAGCAGTTCTTC.

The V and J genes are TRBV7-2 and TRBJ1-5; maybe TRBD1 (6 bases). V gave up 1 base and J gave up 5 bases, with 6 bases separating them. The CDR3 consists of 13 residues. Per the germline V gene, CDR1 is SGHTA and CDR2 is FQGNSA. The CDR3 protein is CASSLDRDQPQHF. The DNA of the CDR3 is TGTGCCAGCAGCTTAGACAGGGATCAGCCCCAGCATTTT.

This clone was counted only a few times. CDR3 coding DNA: TGTGCCAGCAGCCCCTCTTCGGGACAAATAACCTACGAGCAGTACTTC. Its translation is CASSPSSGQITYEQYF. The rearrangement joins TRBV4-2 to TRBJ2-7, with TRBD1 as a possible D gene (6 bases). The V end lost 4 bases, the J end lost 2 bases, and 18 bases lay between the germline ends. Germline loops: CDR1 LGHNA, CDR2 YNFKEQ. This CDR3 has 16 residues.

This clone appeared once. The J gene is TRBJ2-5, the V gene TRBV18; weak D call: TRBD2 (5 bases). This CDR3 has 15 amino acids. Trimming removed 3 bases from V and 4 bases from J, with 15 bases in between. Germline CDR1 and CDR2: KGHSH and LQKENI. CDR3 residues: CASSPLGQRPETQYF. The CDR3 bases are TGTGCCAGCTCACCCCTCGGGCAGCGGCCAGAGACCCAGTACTTC.

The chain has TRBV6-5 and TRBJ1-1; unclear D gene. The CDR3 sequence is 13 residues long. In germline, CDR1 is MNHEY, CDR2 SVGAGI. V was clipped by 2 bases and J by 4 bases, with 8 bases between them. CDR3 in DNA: TGTGCCAGCAGTTACGGGAGGCCCACTGAAGCTTTCTTT. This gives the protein CASSYGRPTEAFF.

CDR3 protein: CASSQDLGGVTYEQYF. Written as DNA, the CDR3 is TGTGCCAGCAGCCAAGATTTGGGGGGAGTAACCTACGAGCAGTACTTC. The V gene is TRBV14, the J gene TRBJ2-7; the D gene is possibly TRBD2 (6 bases). The CDR3 runs 16 residues. With 0 bases removed from V and 2 bases from J, the gap between germline ends came to 14 bases. The germline V gene has CDR1 SGHDN and CDR2 FVKESK.

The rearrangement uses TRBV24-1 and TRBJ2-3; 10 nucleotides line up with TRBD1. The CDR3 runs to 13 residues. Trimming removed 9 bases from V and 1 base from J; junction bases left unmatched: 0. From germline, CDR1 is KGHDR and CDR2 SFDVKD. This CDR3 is CATGTGGTDTQYF. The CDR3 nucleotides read TGTGCCACCGGGACAGGGGGCACAGATACGCAGTATTTT.

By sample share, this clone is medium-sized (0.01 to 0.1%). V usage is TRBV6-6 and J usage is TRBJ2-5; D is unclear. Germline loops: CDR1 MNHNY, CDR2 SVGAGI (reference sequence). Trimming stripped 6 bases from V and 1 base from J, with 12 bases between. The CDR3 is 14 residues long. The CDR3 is CASSLNSIQETQYF. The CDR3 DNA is TGTGCCAGCAGCCTAAATAGCATCCAAGAGACCCAGTACTTC.

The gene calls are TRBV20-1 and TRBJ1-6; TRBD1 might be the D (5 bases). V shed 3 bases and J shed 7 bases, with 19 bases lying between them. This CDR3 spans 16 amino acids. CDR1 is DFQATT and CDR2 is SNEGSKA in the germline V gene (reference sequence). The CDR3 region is CSASVQGPIPNSPLHF. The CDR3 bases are TGCAGTGCTAGTGTTCAGGGTCCGATTCCGAATTCACCCCTCCACTTT.

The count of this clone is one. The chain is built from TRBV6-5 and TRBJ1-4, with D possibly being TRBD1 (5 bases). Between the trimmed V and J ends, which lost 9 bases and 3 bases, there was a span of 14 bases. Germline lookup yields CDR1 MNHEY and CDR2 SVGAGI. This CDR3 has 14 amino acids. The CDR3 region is CASTAGLSNEKLFF. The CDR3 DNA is TGTGCCAGTACCGCAGGGTTGTCTAATGAAAAACTGTTTTTT.

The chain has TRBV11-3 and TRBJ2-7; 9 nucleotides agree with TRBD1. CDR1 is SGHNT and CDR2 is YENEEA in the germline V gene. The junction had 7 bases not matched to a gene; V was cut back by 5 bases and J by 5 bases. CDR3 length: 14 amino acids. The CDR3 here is CASSLGQGGHEQYF. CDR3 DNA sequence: TGTGCCAGCAGCCTGGGACAGGGAGGCCACGAGCAGTACTTC. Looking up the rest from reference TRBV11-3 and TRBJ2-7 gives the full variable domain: EAGVVQSPRYKIIEKKQPVAFWCNPISGHNTLYWYLQNLGQGPELLIRYENEEAVDDSQLPKDRFSAERLKGVDSTLKIQPAELGDSAVYLCASSLGQGGHEQYFGPGTRLTVT.

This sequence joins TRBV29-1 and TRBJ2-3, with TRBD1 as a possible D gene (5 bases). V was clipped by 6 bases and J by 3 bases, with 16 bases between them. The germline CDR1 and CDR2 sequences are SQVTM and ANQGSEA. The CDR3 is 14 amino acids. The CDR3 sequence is CSVEPDIGTDTQYF. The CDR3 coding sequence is TGCAGCGTAGAACCGGACATCGGTACAGATACGCAGTATTTT.

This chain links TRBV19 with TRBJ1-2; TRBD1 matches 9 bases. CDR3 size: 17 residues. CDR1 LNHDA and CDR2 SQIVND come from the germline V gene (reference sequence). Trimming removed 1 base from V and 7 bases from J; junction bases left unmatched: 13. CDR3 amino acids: CASSIGPLDRGGFGYTF. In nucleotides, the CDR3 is TGTGCCAGTAGTATAGGACCCCTGGACAGGGGTGGTTTTGGCTACACCTTC.

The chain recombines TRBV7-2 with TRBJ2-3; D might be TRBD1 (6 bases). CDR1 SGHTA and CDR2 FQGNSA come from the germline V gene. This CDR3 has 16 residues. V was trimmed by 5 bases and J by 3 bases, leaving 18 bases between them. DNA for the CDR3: TGTGCCAGCAGCCAGGGGTCCAGCGGAGGAACAGATACGCAGTATTTT. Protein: CASSQGSSGGTDTQYF.